This T cell receptor (beta chain) was sequenced in a study of cytomegalovirus exposure and HLA in healthy donors. PCR primers comprised 60 Vbeta and 13 Jbeta primers. Profiled with immunoSEQ multiplex PCR; TCRdb holds only in-frame clones, not every one. The profile shows 100,000 or so clones, approximately 82% of them singletons. The CDR3 has 14 residues. Germline CDR1 SGDLS, CDR2 YYNGEE. Between the trimmed V and J ends, which lost 0 bases and 3 bases, there was a span of 7 bases. Among the donors, all were healthy bone marrow donors. Input material: PBMCs. This receptor was identified in a man aged 40-50 years in good health and CMV-seropositive. This chain joins TRBV9 and TRBJ1-5; D is unresolved. The CDR3 region is CASSVEAVNQPQHF. The CDR3, as DNA: TGTGCCAGCAGCGTAGAGGCGGTCAATCAGCCCCAGCATTTT.